This T cell receptor beta chain was profiled in a study of blood T cell repertoires in COVID-19. Study-wide context: PBMCs, B-cell-depleted T cells, or T cells provided the cDNA or gDNA that made up the material.

The method was immunoSEQ multiplex PCR; TCRdb's version includes in-frame clones alone and lacks a portion of them. The sample holds some 150,000 clones, roughly 84% seen once. V lost 5 bases to trimming and J lost 7 bases, with 14 bases between them. This CDR3 has 13 amino acids. Germline V gives CDR1 PRHDT, CDR2 FYEKMQ (reference sequence). The source material was PBMCs or T cells enriched from blood (not recorded which). The receptor was isolated from a woman in her fifties or sixties who had been exposed to COVID-19. The V and J genes are TRBV13 and TRBJ1-2; a possible D gene is TRBD1 (5 bases). The CDR3 DNA follows: TGTGCCAGCAGCCAGGGCAGGGAAGGTGGCTACACCTTC. Translated, it gives CASSQGREGGYTF.